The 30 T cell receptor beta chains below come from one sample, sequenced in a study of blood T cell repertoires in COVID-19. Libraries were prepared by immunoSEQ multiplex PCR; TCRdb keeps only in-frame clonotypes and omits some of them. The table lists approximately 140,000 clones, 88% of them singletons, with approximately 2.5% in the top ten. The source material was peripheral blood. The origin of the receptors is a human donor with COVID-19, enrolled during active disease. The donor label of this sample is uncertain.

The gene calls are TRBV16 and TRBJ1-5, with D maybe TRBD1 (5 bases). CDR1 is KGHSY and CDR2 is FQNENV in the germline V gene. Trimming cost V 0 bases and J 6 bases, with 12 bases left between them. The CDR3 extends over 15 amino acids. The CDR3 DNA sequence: TGTGCCAGCAGCCAATCGCGCCAGGGCAGTCAGCCCCAGCATTTT. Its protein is CASSQSRQGSQPQHF.

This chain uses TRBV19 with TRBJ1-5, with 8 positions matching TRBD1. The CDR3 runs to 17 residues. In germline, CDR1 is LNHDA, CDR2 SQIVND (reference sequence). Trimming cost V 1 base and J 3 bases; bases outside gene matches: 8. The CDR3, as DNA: TGTGCCAGTAGTATAGGCTTCGACAGGGGCCACAATCAGCCCCAGCATTTT. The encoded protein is CASSIGFDRGHNQPQHF.

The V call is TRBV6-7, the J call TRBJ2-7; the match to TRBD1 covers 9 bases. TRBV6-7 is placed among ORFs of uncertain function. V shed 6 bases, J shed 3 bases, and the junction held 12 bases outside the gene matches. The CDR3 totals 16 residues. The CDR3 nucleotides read TGTGCCAGCAGCCCACTCATGCGGACAGGGGACTACGAGCAGTACTTC. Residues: CASSPLMRTGDYEQYF.

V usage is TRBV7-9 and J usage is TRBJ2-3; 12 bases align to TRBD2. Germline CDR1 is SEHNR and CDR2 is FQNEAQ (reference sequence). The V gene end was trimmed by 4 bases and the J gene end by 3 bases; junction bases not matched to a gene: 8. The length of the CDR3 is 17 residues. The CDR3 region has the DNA TGTGCCAGCAGCTCGCGACTAGCGGGGGTGTTAACAGATACGCAGTATTTT. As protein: CASSSRLAGVLTDTQYF.

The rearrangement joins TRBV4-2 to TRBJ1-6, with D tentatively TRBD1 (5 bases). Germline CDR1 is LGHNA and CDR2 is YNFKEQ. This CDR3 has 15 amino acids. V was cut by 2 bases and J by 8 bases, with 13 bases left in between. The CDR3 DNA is TGTGCCAGCAGCCAAATGGGGCAGTTTGATTCACCCCTCCACTTT. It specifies CASSQMGQFDSPLHF.

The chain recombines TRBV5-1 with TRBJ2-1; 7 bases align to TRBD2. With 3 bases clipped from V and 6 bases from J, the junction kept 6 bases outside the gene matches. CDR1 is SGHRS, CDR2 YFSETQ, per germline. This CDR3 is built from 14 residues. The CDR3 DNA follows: TGCGCCAGCAGCTGGGCGGGAGCCGGCAATGAGCAGTTCTTC. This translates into CASSWAGAGNEQFF.

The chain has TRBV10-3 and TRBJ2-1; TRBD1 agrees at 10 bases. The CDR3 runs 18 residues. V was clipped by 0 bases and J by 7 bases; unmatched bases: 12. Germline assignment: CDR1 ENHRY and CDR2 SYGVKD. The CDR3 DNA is TGTGCCATCAGTGAGTCAGAGGACCGACAGGGGGCGGCGAATGAGCAGTTCTTC. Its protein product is CAISESEDRQGAANEQFF.

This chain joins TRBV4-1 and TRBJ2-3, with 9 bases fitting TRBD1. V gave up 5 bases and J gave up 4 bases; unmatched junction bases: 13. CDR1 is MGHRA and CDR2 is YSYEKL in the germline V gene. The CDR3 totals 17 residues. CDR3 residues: CASSKFAGTGIADTQYF. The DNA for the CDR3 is TGCGCCAGCAGCAAATTCGCCGGGACAGGGATCGCAGATACGCAGTATTTT.

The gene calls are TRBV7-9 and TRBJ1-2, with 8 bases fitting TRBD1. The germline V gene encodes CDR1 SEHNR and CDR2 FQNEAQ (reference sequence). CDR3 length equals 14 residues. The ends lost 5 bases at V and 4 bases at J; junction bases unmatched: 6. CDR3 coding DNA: TGTGCCAGCAGCCCCCCGGACAGGGTCTATGGCTACACCTTC. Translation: CASSPPDRVYGYTF.

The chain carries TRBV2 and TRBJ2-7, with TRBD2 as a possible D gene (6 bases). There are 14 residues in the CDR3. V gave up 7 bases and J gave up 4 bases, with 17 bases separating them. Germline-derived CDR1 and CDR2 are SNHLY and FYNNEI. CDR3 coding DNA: TGTGCCAGCACCCTTGGAGGGAACTTATACGAGCAGTACTTC. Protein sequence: CASTLGGNLYEQYF.

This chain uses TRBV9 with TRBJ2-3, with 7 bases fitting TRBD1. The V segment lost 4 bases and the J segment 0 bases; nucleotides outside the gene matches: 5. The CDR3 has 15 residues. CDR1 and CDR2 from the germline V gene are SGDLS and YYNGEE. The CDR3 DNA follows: TGTGCCAGCAGCCGAAACAGGGGAAGCACAGATACGCAGTATTTT. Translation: CASSRNRGSTDTQYF.

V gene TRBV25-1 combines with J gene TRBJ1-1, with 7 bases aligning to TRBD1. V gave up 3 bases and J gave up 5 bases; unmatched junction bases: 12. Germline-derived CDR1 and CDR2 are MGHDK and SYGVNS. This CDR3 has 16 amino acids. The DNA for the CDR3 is TGTGCCAGCAGTGACCTCCGGGACAGTGATGGGACTGAAGCTTTCTTT. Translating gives CASSDLRDSDGTEAFF.

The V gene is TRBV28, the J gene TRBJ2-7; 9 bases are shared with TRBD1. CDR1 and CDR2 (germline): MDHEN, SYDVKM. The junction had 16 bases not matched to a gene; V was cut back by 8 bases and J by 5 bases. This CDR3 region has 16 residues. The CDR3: CASLAPGQGVADEQYF. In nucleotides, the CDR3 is TGTGCCAGCCTGGCACCGGGACAGGGTGTTGCGGACGAGCAGTACTTC.

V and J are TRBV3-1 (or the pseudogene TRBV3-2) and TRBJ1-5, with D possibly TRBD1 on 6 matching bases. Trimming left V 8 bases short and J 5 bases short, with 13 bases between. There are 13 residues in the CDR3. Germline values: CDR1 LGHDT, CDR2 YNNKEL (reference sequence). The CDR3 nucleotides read TGTGCCAGCTCCCCAAACAGGGATCAGCCCCAGCATTTT. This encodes CASSPNRDQPQHF.

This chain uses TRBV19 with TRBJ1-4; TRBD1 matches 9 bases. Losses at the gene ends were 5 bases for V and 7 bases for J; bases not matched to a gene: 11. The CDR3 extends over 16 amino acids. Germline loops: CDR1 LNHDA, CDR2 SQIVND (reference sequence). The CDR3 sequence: CASSPLDRGKGEKLFF. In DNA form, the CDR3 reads TGTGCCAGTAGTCCGCTGGACAGGGGAAAGGGTGAAAAACTGTTTTTT.

The DNA for the CDR3 is TGCGCCAGCAGCCGGGGGACAGTCTCCAACACCGGGGAGCTGTTTTTT. Translating it yields CASSRGTVSNTGELFF. The J gene is TRBJ2-2, the V gene TRBV5-1, with a tentative D call TRBD1 (7 bases). From germline, CDR1 is SGHRS and CDR2 YFSETQ. The CDR3 runs to 16 residues. V lost 4 bases and J 2 bases, leaving 15 bases between the germline ends.

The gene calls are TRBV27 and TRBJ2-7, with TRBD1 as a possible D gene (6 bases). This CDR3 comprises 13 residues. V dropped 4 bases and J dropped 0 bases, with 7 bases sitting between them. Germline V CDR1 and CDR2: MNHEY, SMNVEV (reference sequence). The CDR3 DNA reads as TGTGCCAGCAGTTCGGACAGCTCCTACGAGCAGTACTTC. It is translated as CASSSDSSYEQYF.

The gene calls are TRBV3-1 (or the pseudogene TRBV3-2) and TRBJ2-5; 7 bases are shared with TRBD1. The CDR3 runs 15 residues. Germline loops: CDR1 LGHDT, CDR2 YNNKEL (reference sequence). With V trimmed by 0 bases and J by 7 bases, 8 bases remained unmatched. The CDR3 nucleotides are TGTGCCAGCAGCCAAGACCCGACAGGGCCCTCGACCCAGTACTTC. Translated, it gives CASSQDPTGPSTQYF.

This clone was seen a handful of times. CDR3 region: CASSGVGASNYGYTF. In DNA form, the CDR3 reads TGTGCCAGCAGTGGGGTTGGGGCTTCCAACTATGGCTACACCTTC. This sequence joins TRBV28 and TRBJ1-2; possibly TRBD1 for D (5 bases). The ends were cut back, 5 bases at V and 2 bases at J, with 15 bases in the middle. This CDR3 has 15 residues. The germline V gene encodes CDR1 MDHEN and CDR2 SYDVKM.

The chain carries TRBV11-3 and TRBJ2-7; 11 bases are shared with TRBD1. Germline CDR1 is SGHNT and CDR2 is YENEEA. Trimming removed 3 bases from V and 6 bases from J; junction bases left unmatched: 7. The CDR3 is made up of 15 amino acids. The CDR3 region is CASSFSGTGGSEQYF. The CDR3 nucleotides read TGTGCCAGCAGCTTCTCCGGGACAGGGGGTTCCGAGCAGTACTTC.

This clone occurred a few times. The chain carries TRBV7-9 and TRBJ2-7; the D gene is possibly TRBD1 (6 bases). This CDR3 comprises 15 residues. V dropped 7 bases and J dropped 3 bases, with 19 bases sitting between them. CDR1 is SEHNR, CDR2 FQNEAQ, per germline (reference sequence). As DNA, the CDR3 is TGTGCCAGCACCCACCCGACAGGCCCTCTCTACGAGCAGTACTTC. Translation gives CASTHPTGPLYEQYF.

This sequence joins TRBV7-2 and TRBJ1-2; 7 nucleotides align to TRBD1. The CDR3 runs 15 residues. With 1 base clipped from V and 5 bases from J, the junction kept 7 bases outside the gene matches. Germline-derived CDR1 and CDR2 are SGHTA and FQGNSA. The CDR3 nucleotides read TGTGCCAGCAGCTTAGGGGGGGCAGGGGGATATGGCTACACCTTC. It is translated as CASSLGGAGGYGYTF.

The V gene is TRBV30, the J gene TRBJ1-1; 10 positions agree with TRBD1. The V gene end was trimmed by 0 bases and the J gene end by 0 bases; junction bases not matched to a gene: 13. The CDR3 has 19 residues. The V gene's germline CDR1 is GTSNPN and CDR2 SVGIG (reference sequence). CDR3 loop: CAWSVPPPGQGRMNTEAFF. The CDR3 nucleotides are TGTGCCTGGAGTGTACCCCCTCCGGGACAGGGGCGGATGAACACTGAAGCTTTCTTT. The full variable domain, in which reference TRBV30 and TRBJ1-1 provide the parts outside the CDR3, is SQTIHQWPATLVQPVGSPLSLECTVEGTSNPNLYWYRQAAGRGLQLLFYSVGIGQISSEVPQNLSASRPQDRQFILSSKKLLLSDSGFYLCAWSVPPPGQGRMNTEAFFGQGTRLTVV.

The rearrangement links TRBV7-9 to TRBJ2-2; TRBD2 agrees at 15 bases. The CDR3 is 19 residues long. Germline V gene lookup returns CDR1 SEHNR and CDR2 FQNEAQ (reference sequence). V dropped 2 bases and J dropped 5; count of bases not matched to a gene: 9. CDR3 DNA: TGTGCCAGCAGCTTACCCGGACTAGCGGGGGGGGTGAGGACCGGGGAGCTGTTTTTT. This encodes CASSLPGLAGGVRTGELFF.

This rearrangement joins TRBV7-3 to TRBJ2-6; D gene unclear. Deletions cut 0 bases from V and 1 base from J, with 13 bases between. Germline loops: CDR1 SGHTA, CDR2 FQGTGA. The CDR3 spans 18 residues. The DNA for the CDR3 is TGTGCCAGCAGCTTAACGCCGGGTAAAGGATCTGGGGCCAACGTCCTGACTTTC. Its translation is CASSLTPGKGSGANVLTF.

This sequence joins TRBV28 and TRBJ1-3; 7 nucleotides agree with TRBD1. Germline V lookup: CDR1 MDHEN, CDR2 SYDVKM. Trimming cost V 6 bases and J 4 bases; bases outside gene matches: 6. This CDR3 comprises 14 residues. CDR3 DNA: TGTGCCAGCAGACAGGGGTTGGTCGGAAACACCATATATTTT. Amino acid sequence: CASRQGLVGNTIYF.

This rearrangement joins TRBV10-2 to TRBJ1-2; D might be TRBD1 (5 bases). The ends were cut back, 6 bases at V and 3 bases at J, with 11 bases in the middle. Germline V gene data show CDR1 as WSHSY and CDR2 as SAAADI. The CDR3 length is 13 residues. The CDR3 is CASSAGGYYGYTF. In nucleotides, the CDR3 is TGCGCCAGCAGCGCCGGGGGTTACTATGGCTACACCTTC.

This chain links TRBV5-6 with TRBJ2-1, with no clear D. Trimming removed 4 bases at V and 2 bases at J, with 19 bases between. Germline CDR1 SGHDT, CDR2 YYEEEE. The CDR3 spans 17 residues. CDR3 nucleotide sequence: TGTGCCAGCAGCCCCGCTGGGTGGCAGGAACCCTACAATGAGCAGTTCTTC. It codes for CASSPAGWQEPYNEQFF.

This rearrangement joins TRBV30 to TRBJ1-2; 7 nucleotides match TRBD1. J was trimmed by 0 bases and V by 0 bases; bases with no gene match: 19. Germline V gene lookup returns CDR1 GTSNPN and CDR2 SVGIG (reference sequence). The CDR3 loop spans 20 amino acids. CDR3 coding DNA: TGTGCCTGGAGTGTTATATCTCCAGACAGGGCTCTAAAAACTAACTATGGCTACACCTTC. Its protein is CAWSVISPDRALKTNYGYTF. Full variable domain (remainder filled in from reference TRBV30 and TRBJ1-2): SQTIHQWPATLVQPVGSPLSLECTVEGTSNPNLYWYRQAAGRGLQLLFYSVGIGQISSEVPQNLSASRPQDRQFILSSKKLLLSDSGFYLCAWSVISPDRALKTNYGYTFGSGTRLTVV.

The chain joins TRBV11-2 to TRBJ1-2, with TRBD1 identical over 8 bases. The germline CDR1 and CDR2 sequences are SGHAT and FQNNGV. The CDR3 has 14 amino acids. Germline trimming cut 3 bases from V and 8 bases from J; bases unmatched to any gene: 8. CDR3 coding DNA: TGTGCCAGCAGCTTTTCAGCAGGGGGCGGCGGCTACACCTTC. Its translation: CASSFSAGGGGYTF.